This TCR beta chain is drawn from a study of cytomegalovirus exposure and HLA in healthy donors. Study-wide results and limits: Investigators reported some 150 TCR beta chains as tied to cytomegalovirus. Reports described diagnosis of cytomegalovirus status by the classifier as highly specific and sensitive.

On this clone itself: Its antigen remains unknown.

The V end was cut by 0 bases, the J end by 3 bases, with 9 bases between. The CDR3 consists of 14 residues. Germline assignment: CDR1 SGHRS and CDR2 YFSETQ. The approximately 120-subject validation cohort, separate from the approximately 660-subject first cohort, included the donors. Sequencing was performed with immunoSEQ multiplex PCR; in TCRdb, only in-frame clones are kept and a portion is missing. The sample has around 98,000 clones; about 90% are singletons. V usage is TRBV5-1 and J usage is TRBJ1-1; possibly TRBD1 for D (5 bases). The sequencing input was PBMCs. The sequence came from a man aged 18 to 29 in good health and CMV-seropositive. The CDR3 region is CASSLGGWDTEAFF. CDR3 in DNA: TGCGCCAGCAGCTTGGGGGGCTGGGACACTGAAGCTTTCTTT.